This record covers a single T cell receptor (beta chain). TCRdb called the 5' RACE reads again in MiXCR, with one record for every CDR3 protein. The profile covers more than 85,000 distinct CDR3 sequences, with roughly a sixth appearing a single time and around 6.5% taken by the ten largest. V dropped 3 bases and J dropped 3 bases, with 3 bases sitting between them. Looked up from germline, CDR1 is MDHEN and CDR2 is SYDVKM. CDR3 size: 12 residues. These data are taken from a study of T cells of healthy individuals. The gene calls are TRBV28 and TRBJ2-1; D uncertain. This receptor was obtained from a human donor in good health. The CDR3 nucleotides are TGTGCCAGCAGTTTCAGCTACAATGAGCAGTTCTTC. This translates into CASSFSYNEQFF.